The 4 T cell receptor beta chains listed next were all sequenced from one sample in a study of graft-versus-host responses after intestinal transplantation. Assay: immunoSEQ multiplex PCR; the TCRdb copy retains only in-frame clones and omits some. This repertoire shows over 75,000 clones, 87% found once; its top ten account for 8%. The antigens for these receptors are not known. The sample consisted of unstimulated CD8+ T cells sorted from spleen or lymph node cells, taken before transplant. The source is a human donor who was the organ donor for an intestinal transplant.

J is TRBJ1-2 and V is TRBV14; D is unresolved. Germline CDR1 is SGHDN and CDR2 is FVKESK. Between the trimmed V and J ends, which lost 4 bases and 2 bases, there was a span of 11 bases. This CDR3 has 14 amino acids. The CDR3 region is CASSLPETNYGYTF. The CDR3 DNA reads as TGTGCCAGCAGCCTACCGGAGACGAACTATGGCTACACCTTC.

The chain employs TRBV4-2 and TRBJ1-1; D gene unclear. CDR3 size: 16 residues. The ends were cut back, 0 bases at V and 0 bases at J, with 11 bases in the middle. The germline gives CDR1 LGHNA, CDR2 YNFKEQ. The CDR3 DNA follows: TGTGCCAGCAGCCAAGAACCGTCCTACTTGAACACTGAAGCTTTCTTT. As protein: CASSQEPSYLNTEAFF.

J is TRBJ2-2 and V is TRBV27; unclear D gene. Germline lookup yields CDR1 MNHEY and CDR2 SMNVEV (reference sequence). The CDR3 contains 12 residues. Trimming stripped 5 bases from V and 8 bases from J, with 9 bases between. CDR3 protein: CASSPVIGELFF. CDR3 DNA: TGTGCCAGCAGTCCCGTTATAGGGGAGCTGTTTTTT.

The chain employs TRBV5-1 and TRBJ1-1; D is undetermined. The germline V and J ends were trimmed by 5 bases and 0 bases, with 8 bases remaining between them. Germline V gives CDR1 SGHRS, CDR2 YFSETQ. CDR3 length: 13 residues. CDR3: CASRIGVNTEAFF. CDR3 sequence (DNA): TGCGCCAGCAGAATAGGAGTGAACACTGAAGCTTTCTTT.